This T cell receptor (beta chain) was recovered during a study of blood T cell repertoires in COVID-19. The overall study: From T cells, B-cell-depleted T cells, or PBMCs came the material, which was cDNA or gDNA.

A few counts support this clone. Source study methods: Reference gene primer amplification gave nucleated cell count estimates. Measured with immunoSEQ multiplex PCR; TCRdb has only the in-frame clones, and not every one. Clone size and V and J calls were adopted from that table, with D and trimming inferred from the DNA. The table includes fewer than 250,000 clones, approximately 80% detected once. Ages ranged from about 18 to 89 years, with residence in about 23 US areas. Two negative PCRs, clearance, or symptom resolution were required of recovered Cohort 3 donors. Germline values: CDR1 SGHRS, CDR2 YFSETQ. J was trimmed by 0 bases and V by 4 bases; bases with no gene match: 15. This CDR3 is built from 18 residues.

The TCR sequence derives from a man aged 60-69 years who had recovered from COVID-19. Sequenced material: PBMCs or T cells enriched from blood (not recorded which). The rearrangement links TRBV5-1 to TRBJ1-2; TRBD1 matches at 7 bases. This CDR3 is CASSPSAGTEIANYGYTF. In DNA form, the CDR3 reads TGCGCCAGCAGCCCATCCGCCGGGACAGAAATAGCTAACTATGGCTACACCTTC.